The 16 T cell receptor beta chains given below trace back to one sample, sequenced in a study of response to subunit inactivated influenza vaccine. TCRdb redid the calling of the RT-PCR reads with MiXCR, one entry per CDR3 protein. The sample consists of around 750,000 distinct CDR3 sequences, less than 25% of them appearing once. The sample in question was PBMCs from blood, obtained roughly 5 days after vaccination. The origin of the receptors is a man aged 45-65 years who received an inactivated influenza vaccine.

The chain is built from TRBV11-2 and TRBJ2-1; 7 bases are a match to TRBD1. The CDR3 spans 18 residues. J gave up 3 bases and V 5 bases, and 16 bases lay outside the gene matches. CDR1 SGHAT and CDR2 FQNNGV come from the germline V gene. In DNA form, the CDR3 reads TGTGCCAGCAGCCCGAGCTTCCAGACAGGGCGTCTCTACAATGAGCAGTTCTTC. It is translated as CASSPSFQTGRLYNEQFF.

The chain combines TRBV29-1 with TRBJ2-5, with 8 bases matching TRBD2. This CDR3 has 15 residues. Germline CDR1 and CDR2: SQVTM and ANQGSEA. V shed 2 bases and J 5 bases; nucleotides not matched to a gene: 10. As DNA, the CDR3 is TGCAGCGTTGAAACGGGTCTAGCGGGCGGTGAGACCCAGTACTTC. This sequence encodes CSVETGLAGGETQYF.

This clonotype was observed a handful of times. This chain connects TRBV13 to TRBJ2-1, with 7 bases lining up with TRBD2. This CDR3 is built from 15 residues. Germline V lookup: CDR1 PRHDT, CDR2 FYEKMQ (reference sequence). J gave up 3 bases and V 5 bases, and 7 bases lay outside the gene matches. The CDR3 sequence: CASSRFRDYYNEQFF. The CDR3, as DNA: TGTGCCAGCAGCCGCTTTAGGGACTACTACAATGAGCAGTTCTTC.

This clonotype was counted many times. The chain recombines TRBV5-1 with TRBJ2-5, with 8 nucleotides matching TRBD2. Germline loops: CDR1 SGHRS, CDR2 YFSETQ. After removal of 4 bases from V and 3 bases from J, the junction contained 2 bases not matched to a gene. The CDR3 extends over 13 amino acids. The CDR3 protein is CASSPGLEETQYF. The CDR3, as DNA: TGCGCCAGCAGCCCGGGACTAGAAGAGACCCAGTACTTC. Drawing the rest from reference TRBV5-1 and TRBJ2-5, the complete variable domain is KAGVTQTPRYLIKTRGQQVTLSCSPISGHRSVSWYQQTPGQGLQFLFEYFSETQRNKGNFPGRFSGRQFSNSRSEMNVSTLELGDSALYLCASSPGLEETQYFGPGTRLLVL.

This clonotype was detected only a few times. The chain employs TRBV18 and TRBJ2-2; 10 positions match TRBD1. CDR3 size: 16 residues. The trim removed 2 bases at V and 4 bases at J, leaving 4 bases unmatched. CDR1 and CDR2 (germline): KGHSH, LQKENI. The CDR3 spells CASSPSGQGPTGELFF. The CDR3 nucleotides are TGTGCCAGCTCACCATCGGGACAGGGGCCCACCGGGGAGCTGTTTTTT.

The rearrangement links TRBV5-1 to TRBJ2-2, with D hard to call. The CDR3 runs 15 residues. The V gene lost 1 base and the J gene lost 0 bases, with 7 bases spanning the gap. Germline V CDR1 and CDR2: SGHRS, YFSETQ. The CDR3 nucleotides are TGCGCCAGCAGCTTGTCACAGTCGAACACCGGGGAGCTGTTTTTT. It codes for CASSLSQSNTGELFF.

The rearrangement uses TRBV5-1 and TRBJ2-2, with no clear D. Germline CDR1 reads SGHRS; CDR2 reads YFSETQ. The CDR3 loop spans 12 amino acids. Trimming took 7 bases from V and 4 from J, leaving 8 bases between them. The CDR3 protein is CASLDPTGELFF. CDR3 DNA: TGCGCCAGCCTGGACCCCACCGGGGAGCTGTTTTTT.

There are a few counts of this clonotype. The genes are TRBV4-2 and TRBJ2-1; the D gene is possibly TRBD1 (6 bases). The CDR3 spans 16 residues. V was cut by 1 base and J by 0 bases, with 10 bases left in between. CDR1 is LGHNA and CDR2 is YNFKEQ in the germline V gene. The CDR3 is CASSQGGGNSYNEQFF. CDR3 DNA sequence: TGTGCCAGCAGCCAAGGAGGGGGAAACTCCTACAATGAGCAGTTCTTC.

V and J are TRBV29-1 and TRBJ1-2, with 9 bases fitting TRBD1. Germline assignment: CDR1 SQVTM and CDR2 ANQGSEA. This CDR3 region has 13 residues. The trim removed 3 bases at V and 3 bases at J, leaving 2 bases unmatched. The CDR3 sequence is CSVETGGDYGYTF. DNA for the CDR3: TGCAGCGTTGAGACAGGGGGAGACTATGGCTACACCTTC.

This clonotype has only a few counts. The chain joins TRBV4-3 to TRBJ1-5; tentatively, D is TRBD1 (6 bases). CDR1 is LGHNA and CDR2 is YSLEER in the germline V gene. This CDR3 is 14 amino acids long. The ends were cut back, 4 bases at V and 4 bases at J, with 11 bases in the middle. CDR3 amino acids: CASSRDRLNQPQHF. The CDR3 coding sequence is TGCGCCAGCAGCCGAGACAGGCTGAATCAGCCCCAGCATTTT.

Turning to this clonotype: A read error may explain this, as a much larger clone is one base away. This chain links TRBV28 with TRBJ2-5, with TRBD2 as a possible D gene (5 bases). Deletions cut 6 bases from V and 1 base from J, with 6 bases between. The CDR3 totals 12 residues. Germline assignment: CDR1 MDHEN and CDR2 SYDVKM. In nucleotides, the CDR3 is TGTGCCAGCAGCGGACTCCAAGAGACCCAGTACTTC. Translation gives CASSGLQETQYF.

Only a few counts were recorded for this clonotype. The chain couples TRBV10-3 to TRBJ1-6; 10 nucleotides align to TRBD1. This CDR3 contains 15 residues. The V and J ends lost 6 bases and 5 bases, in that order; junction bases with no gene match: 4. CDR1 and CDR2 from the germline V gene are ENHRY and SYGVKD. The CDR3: CAISRQGANNSPLHF. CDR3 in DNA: TGTGCCATCAGCCGACAGGGGGCTAATAATTCACCCCTCCACTTT.

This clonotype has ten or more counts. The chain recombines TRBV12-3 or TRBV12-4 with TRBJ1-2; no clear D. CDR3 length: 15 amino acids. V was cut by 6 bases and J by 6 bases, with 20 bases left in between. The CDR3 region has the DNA TGTGCCAGCAGCCCCCACAAGGATTCCAGAGATGGCTACACCTTC. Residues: CASSPHKDSRDGYTF.

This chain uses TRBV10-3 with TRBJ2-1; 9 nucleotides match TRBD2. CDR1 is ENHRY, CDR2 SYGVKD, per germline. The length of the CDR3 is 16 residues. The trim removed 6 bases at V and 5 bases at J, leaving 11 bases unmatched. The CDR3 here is CAISPSLAGLNNEQFF. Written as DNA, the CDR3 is TGTGCCATCAGCCCGAGTCTAGCGGGGTTGAACAATGAGCAGTTCTTC.

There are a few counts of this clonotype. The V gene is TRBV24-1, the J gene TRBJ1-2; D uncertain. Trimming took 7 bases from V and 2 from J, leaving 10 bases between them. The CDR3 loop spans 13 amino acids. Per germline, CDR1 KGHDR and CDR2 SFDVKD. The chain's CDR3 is CATREADNYGYTF. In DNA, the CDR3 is TGTGCCACCAGGGAGGCGGACAACTATGGCTACACCTTC.

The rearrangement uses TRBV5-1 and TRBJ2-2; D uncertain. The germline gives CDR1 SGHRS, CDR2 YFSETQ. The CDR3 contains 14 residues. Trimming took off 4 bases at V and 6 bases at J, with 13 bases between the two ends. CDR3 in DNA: TGCGCCAGCAGCCCATCCCGAACGCCCGGGGAGCTGTTTTTT. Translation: CASSPSRTPGELFF.